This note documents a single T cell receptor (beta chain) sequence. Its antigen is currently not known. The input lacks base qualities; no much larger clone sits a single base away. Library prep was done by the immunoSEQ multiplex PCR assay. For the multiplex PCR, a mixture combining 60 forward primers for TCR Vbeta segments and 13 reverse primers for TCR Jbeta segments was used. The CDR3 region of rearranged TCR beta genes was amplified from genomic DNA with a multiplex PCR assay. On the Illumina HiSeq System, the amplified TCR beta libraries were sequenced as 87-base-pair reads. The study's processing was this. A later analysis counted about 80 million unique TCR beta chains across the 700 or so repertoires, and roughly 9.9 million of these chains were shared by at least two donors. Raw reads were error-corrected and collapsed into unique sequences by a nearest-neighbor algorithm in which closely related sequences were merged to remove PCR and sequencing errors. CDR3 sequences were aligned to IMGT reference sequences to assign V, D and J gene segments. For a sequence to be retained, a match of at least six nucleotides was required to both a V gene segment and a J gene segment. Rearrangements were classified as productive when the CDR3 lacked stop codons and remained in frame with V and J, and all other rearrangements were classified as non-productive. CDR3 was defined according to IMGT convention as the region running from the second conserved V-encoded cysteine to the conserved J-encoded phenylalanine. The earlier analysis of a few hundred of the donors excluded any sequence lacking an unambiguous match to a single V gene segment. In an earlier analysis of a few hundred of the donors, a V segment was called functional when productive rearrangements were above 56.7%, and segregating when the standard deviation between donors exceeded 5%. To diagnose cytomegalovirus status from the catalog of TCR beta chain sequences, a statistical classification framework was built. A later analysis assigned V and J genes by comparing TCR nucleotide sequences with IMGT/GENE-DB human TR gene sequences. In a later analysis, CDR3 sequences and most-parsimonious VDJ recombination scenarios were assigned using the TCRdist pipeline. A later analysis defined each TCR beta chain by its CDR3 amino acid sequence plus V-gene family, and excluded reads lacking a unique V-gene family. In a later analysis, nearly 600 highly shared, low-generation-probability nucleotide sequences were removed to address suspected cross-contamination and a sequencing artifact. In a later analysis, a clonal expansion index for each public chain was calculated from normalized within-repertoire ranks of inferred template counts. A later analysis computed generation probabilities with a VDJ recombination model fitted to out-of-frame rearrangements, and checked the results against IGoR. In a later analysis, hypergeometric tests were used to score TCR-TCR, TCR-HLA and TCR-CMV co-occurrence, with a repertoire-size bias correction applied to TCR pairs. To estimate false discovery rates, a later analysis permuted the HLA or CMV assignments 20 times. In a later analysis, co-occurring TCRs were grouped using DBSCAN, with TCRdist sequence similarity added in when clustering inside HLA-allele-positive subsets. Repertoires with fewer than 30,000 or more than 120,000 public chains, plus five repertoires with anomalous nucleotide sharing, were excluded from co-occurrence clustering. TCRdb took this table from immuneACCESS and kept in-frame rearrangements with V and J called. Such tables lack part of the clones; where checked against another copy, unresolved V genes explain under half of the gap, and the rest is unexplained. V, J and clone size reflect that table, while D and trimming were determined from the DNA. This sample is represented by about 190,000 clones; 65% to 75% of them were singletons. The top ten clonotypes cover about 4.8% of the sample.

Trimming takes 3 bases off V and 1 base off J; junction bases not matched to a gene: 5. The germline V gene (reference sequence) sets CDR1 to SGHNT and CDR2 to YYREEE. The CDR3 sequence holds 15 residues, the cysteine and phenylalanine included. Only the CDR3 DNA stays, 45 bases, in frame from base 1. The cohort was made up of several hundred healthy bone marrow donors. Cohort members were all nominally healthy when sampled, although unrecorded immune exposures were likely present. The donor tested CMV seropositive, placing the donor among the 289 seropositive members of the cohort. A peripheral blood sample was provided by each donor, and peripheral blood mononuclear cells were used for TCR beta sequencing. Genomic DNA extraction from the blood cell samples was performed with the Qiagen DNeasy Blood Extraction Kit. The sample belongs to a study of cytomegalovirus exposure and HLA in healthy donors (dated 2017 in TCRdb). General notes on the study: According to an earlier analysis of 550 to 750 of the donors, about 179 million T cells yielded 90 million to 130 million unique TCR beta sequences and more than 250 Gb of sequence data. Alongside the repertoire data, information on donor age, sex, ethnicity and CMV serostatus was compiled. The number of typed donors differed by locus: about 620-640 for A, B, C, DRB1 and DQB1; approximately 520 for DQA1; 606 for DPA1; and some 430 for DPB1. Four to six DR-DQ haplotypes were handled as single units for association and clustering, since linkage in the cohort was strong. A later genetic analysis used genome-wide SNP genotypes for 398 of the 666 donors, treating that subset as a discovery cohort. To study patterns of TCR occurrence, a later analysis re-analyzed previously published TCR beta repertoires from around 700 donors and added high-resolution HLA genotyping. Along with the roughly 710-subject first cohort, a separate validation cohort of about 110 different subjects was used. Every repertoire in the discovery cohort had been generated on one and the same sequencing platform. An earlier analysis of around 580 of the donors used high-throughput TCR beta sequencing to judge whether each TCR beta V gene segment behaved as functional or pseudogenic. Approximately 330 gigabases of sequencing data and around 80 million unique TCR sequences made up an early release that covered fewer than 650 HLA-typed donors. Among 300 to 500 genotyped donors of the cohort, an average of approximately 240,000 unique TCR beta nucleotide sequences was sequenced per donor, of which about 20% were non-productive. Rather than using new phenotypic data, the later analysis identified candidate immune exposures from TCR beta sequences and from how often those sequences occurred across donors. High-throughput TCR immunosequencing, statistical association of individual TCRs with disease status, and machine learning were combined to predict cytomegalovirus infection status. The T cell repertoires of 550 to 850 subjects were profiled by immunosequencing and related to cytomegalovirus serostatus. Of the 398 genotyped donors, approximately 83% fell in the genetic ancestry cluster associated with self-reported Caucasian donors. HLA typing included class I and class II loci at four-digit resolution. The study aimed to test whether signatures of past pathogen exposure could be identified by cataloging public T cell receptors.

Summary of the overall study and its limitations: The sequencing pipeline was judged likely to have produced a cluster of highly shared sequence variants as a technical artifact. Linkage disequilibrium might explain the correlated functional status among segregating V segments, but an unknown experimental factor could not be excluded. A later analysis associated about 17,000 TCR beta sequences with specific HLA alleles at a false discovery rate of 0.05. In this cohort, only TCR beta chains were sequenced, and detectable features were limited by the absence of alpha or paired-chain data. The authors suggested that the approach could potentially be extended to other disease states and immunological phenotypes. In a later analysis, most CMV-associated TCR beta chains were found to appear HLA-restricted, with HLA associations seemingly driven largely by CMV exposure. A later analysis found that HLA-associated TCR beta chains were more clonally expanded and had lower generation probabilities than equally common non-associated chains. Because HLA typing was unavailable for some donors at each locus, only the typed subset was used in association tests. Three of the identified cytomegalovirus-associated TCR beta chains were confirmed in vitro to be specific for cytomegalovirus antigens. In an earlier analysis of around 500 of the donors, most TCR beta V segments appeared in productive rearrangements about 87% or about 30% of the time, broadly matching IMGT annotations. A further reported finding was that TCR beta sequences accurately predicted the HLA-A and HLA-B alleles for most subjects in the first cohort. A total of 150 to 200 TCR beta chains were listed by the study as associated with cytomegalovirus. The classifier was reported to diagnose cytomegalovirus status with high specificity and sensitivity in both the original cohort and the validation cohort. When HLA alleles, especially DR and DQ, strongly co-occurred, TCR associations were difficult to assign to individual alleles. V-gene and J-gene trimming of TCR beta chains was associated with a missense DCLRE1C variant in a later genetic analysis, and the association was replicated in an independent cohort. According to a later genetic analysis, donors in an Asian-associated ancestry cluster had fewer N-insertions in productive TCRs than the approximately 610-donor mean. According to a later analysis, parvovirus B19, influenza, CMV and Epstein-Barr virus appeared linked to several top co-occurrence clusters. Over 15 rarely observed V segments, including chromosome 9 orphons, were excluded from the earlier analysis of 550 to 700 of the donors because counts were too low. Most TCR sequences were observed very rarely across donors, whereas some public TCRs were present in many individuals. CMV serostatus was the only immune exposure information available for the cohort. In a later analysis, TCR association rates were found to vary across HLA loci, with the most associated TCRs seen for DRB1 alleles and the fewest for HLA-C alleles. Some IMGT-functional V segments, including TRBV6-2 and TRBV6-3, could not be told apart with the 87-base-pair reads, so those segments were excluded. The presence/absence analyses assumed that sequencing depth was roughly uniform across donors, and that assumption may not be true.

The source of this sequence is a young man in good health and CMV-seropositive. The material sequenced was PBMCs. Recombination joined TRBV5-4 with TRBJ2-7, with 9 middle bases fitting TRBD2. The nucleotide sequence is TGTGCCAGCAGCTCCGCGACTAGCGGTTCCTACGAGCAGTACTTC. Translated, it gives CASSSATSGSYEQYF.